The 27 T cell receptor beta chains listed next were all sequenced from one sample in a study of Ad26.COV2.S vaccination and SARS-CoV-2 variants. Produced via immunoSEQ multiplex PCR; TCRdb's table is partial and in-frame only. The sample consists of about 350,000 clones, around 90% of them appearing once. Source: peripheral blood, taken after recovery from COVID-19. The receptors here all came from a human donor who had recovered from COVID-19.

This clone appeared a single time. The chain is built from TRBV7-9 and TRBJ2-3; perhaps TRBD1 as D (6 bases). The CDR3 spans 16 residues. Per germline, CDR1 SEHNR and CDR2 FQNEAQ (reference sequence). Trimming pared 3 bases from V and 2 bases from J, leaving 15 bases between. The CDR3 reads CASSLGQDRYTDTQYF. In DNA, the CDR3 is TGTGCCAGCAGCTTGGGTCAGGACAGATACACAGATACGCAGTATTTT.

The chain is built from TRBV12-5 and TRBJ2-2; either TRBD1 or TRBD2 may supply D (6 bases each). V was pared by 2 bases and J by 2 bases, with 12 bases between. The CDR3 is 16 amino acids. CDR1 LGHNT and CDR2 FRNRAP come from the germline V gene. This chain's CDR3 is CASGLTGALNTGELFF. CDR3 bases: TGTGCTAGTGGTTTGACGGGGGCCCTAAACACCGGGGAGCTGTTTTTT.

This chain connects TRBV9 to TRBJ1-3; 7 bases map to TRBD1. CDR3 length equals 15 residues. The V gene's germline CDR1 is SGDLS and CDR2 YYNGEE. V lost 0 bases to trimming and J lost 3 bases; unmatched junction nucleotides: 3. In DNA form, the CDR3 reads TGTGCCAGCAGCGTAGGCGACAGGGTTGGAAACACCATATATTTT. Its translation is CASSVGDRVGNTIYF.

Written as DNA, the CDR3 is TGTGCCAGCAGTGAGCGGGAATTTTACGAGCAGTACTTC. As protein: CASSEREFYEQYF. The V gene is TRBV2, the J gene TRBJ2-7, with a tentative D call TRBD2 (6 bases). The CDR3 totals 13 residues. The germline V and J ends were trimmed by 3 bases and 4 bases, with 10 bases remaining between them. Germline V gene lookup returns CDR1 SNHLY and CDR2 FYNNEI. The full variable domain, in which reference TRBV2 and TRBJ2-7 provide the parts outside the CDR3, is EPEVTQTPSHQVTQMGQEVILRCVPISNHLYFYWYRQILGQKVEFLVSFYNNEISEKSEIFDDQFSVERPDGSNFTLKIRSTKLEDSAMYFCASSEREFYEQYFGPGTRLTVT.

The chain links TRBV12-3 or TRBV12-4 to TRBJ1-1; tentative D call: TRBD1 (6 bases). This CDR3 comprises 13 residues. V shed 3 bases and J shed 7 bases, with 12 bases lying between them. The CDR3 DNA reads as TGTGCCAGCAGTTTGTACAGGGAGGGTGAAGCTTTCTTT. Its translation: CASSLYREGEAFF.

A remark on this clone: Additional DNA sequences in this sample encode the identical CDR3. The chain employs TRBV4-1 and TRBJ1-1, with D uncertain. The V end lost 3 bases, the J end lost 0 bases, and 5 bases lay between the germline ends. CDR1 is MGHRA, CDR2 YSYEKL, per germline. This CDR3 has 13 amino acids. This chain's CDR3 is CASSQGMNTEAFF. The CDR3 bases are TGCGCCAGCAGCCAGGGCATGAACACTGAAGCTTTCTTT.

The CDR3 coding sequence is TGTGCCAGCAGCTTAGAGGACAGGTCCTTGGCCAAAAACATTCAGTACTTC. Translated, it gives CASSLEDRSLAKNIQYF. J is TRBJ2-4 and V is TRBV7-8; 7 positions agree with TRBD1. Per the germline V gene, CDR1 is SGHVS and CDR2 is FQNEAQ. With V trimmed by 1 base and J by 1 base, 7 bases remained unmatched. There are 17 residues in the CDR3.

The chain joins TRBV27 to TRBJ1-5; the D gene is possibly TRBD1 (5 bases). Germline lookup yields CDR1 MNHEY and CDR2 SMNVEV (reference sequence). This CDR3 comprises 15 residues. Between the trimmed V and J ends, which lost 0 bases and 3 bases, there was a span of 9 bases. For the CDR3, the DNA is TGTGCCAGCAGTTTATCGCGACAGTACAATCAGCCCCAGCATTTT. Protein sequence: CASSLSRQYNQPQHF.

This chain connects TRBV7-9 to TRBJ1-1; TRBD1 matches 7 bases. The length of the CDR3 is 14 residues. J gave up 11 bases and V 3 bases, and 12 bases lay outside the gene matches. Germline loops: CDR1 SEHNR, CDR2 FQNEAQ (reference sequence). CDR3 loop: CASSFGGRQGGAFF. CDR3 DNA sequence: TGTGCCAGCAGCTTCGGGGGACGACAGGGTGGGGCTTTCTTT.

This clone was recorded only once. The chain links TRBV9 to TRBJ2-7, with 11 nucleotides matching TRBD2. Germline CDR1 and CDR2: SGDLS and YYNGEE. J was trimmed by 3 bases and V by 0 bases; bases with no gene match: 2. The length of the CDR3 is 15 residues. CDR3 protein: CASSVAGTSGYEQYF. The CDR3 nucleotides are TGTGCCAGCAGCGTAGCCGGGACTAGCGGCTACGAGCAGTACTTC.

This clone was found once. The V gene is TRBV2, the J gene TRBJ1-2, with TRBD1 matching over 9 bases. After removal of 5 bases from V and 2 bases from J, the junction contained 3 bases not matched to a gene. Germline V lookup: CDR1 SNHLY, CDR2 FYNNEI. The CDR3 covers 14 residues. CDR3 loop: CASSWTGDNYGYTF. CDR3 DNA sequence: TGTGCCAGCAGTTGGACAGGGGACAACTATGGCTACACCTTC.

The chain joins TRBV9 to TRBJ1-1; D not certain. The CDR3 loop spans 14 amino acids. The ends were cut back, 1 base at V and 1 base at J, with 8 bases in the middle. CDR1 and CDR2 from the germline V gene are SGDLS and YYNGEE. The CDR3 DNA reads as TGTGCCAGCAGCGTACTAATGGAGAACACTGAAGCTTTCTTT. Residues: CASSVLMENTEAFF.

CDR3 DNA sequence: TGTGCCAGCAGCTTCTCGACAGGGACTAGGGGAGACACCATATATTTT. Translated: CASSFSTGTRGDTIYF. V is TRBV11-2 and J is TRBJ1-3; TRBD1 aligns across 7 bases. Trimming took 3 bases from V and 8 from J; bases not matched to a gene: 13. The germline CDR1 and CDR2 sequences are SGHAT and FQNNGV. The CDR3 contains 16 residues.

The V gene is TRBV6-5, the J gene TRBJ1-1, with D perhaps matching TRBD1 (6 bases). Germline V lookup: CDR1 MNHEY, CDR2 SVGAGI. The germline V and J ends were trimmed by 7 bases and 1 base, with 16 bases remaining between them. The CDR3 is 15 amino acids. The CDR3 reads CASKKEGGSNTEAFF. DNA of the CDR3: TGTGCCAGCAAGAAAGAGGGGGGATCGAACACTGAAGCTTTCTTT.

This chain connects TRBV13 to TRBJ2-5; the match to TRBD2 covers 11 bases. The CDR3 contains 17 residues. V was clipped by 5 bases and J by 3 bases; unmatched bases: 11. Germline CDR1 and CDR2: PRHDT and FYEKMQ (reference sequence). This chain's CDR3 is CASSQKSGLADKETQYF. CDR3 nucleotides: TGTGCCAGCAGCCAGAAGTCGGGACTAGCGGACAAAGAGACCCAGTACTTC. The full variable domain, completed using reference TRBV13 and TRBJ2-5, is AAGVIQSPRHLIKEKRETATLKCYPIPRHDTVYWYQQGPGQDPQFLISFYEKMQSDKGSIPDRFSAQQFSDYHSELNMSSLELGDSALYFCASSQKSGLADKETQYFGPGTRLLVL.

The J gene is TRBJ2-7, the V gene TRBV6-5; no reliable D call. V lost 6 bases and J lost 3, with 12 bases in between. CDR1 MNHEY and CDR2 SVGAGI come from the germline V gene. This CDR3 has 13 amino acids. The CDR3 DNA sequence: TGTGCCAGCAGCCCCGCCTGGAGCTACGAGCAGTACTTC. As protein: CASSPAWSYEQYF.

The chain has TRBV19 and TRBJ2-5; D remains ambiguous. Germline CDR1 is LNHDA and CDR2 is SQIVND (reference sequence). V lost 6 bases and J 1 base, leaving 15 bases between the germline ends. This CDR3 has 15 amino acids. Here the CDR3 DNA reads TGTGCCAGTAGCGAAGTTCACAGAGGCCAAGAGACCCAGTACTTC. This sequence encodes CASSEVHRGQETQYF.

CDR3 DNA sequence: TGTGCCAGCAGCTTTCGGGGGGGTGAGACCCAGTACTTC. Translated, it gives CASSFRGGETQYF. The chain employs TRBV13 and TRBJ2-5; 8 bases agree with TRBD2. The V gene end was trimmed by 3 bases and the J gene end by 5 bases; junction bases not matched to a gene: 2. This CDR3 is built from 13 residues. CDR1 and CDR2 from the germline V gene are PRHDT and FYEKMQ (reference sequence).

This chain links TRBV2 with TRBJ2-7; 10 bases agree with TRBD1. This CDR3 comprises 13 residues. V trimming: 7 bases; J trimming: 2 bases; junction bases outside the gene matches: 2. Germline assignment: CDR1 SNHLY and CDR2 FYNNEI. CDR3 amino acids: CASKGTGAYEQYF. The CDR3 nucleotides read TGTGCCAGCAAGGGGACAGGGGCCTACGAGCAGTACTTC.

The chain uses TRBV5-1 and TRBJ2-3; D might be TRBD1 (6 bases). This CDR3 region has 15 residues. Germline V lookup: CDR1 SGHRS, CDR2 YFSETQ. The V gene lost 2 bases and the J gene lost 2 bases, with 12 bases spanning the gap. In DNA, the CDR3 is TGCGCCAGCAGCTTCAGGGGTGCTACCACAGATACGCAGTATTTT. It is translated as CASSFRGATTDTQYF.

The V gene is TRBV6-8, the J gene TRBJ2-1, with 8 bases matching TRBD2. V shed 5 bases, J shed 9 bases, and the junction held 12 bases outside the gene matches. The germline V gene encodes CDR1 MNHGY and CDR2 SAAAGT. The CDR3 contains 15 residues. The CDR3 region has the DNA TGTGCCAGCAGTCCCCTAGCGGGCGGGGATATTGAGCAGTTCTTC. This encodes CASSPLAGGDIEQFF.

The chain is built from TRBV13 and TRBJ2-7; 10 nucleotides line up with TRBD1. The CDR3 is 15 amino acids. Germline CDR1 is PRHDT and CDR2 is FYEKMQ (reference sequence). V shed 5 bases, J shed 2 bases, and the junction held 6 bases outside the gene matches. The CDR3 spells CASSPGGTGAYEQYF. CDR3 sequence (DNA): TGTGCCAGCAGCCCAGGTGGGACAGGGGCCTACGAGCAGTACTTC.

The chain is built from TRBV3-1 (or the pseudogene TRBV3-2) and TRBJ1-1; weak D call: TRBD1 (6 bases). CDR3 length equals 14 residues. V shed 7 bases and J shed 5 bases, with 17 bases lying between them. Germline V gene lookup returns CDR1 LGHDT and CDR2 YNNKEL (reference sequence). This CDR3 is CASTPRGAGTEAFF. CDR3 bases: TGTGCCAGCACCCCACGGGGGGCAGGGACTGAAGCTTTCTTT.

Note on this clone: In the same sample, other DNA sequences code for this CDR3. The chain employs TRBV6-5 and TRBJ2-7; weak D call: TRBD2 (6 bases). Germline values: CDR1 MNHEY, CDR2 SVGAGI. With 4 bases removed from V and 2 bases from J, the gap between germline ends came to 15 bases. The CDR3 extends over 15 amino acids. The CDR3 DNA reads as TGTGCCAGCAGTTTTGGGGGTAGCGGCCCCTACGAGCAGTACTTC. Its translation is CASSFGGSGPYEQYF.

J is TRBJ1-5 and V is TRBV19; 7 nucleotides agree with TRBD1. V lost 5 bases and J lost 5; bases outside the gene matches: 9. This CDR3 has 15 residues. Germline CDR1 is LNHDA and CDR2 is SQIVND (reference sequence). The CDR3 DNA sequence: TGTGCCAGTAGTCCACACCAGGACAGGTATCAGCCCCAGCATTTT. Its protein product is CASSPHQDRYQPQHF.

The rearrangement links TRBV10-3 to TRBJ1-2; D possibly corresponds to TRBD1 (6 bases). The CDR3 has 17 residues. With 0 bases removed from V and 1 base from J, the gap between germline ends came to 15 bases. The germline V gene encodes CDR1 ENHRY and CDR2 SYGVKD. The CDR3 region is CAISESREGGINYGYTF. The CDR3 DNA reads as TGTGCCATCAGTGAGTCGAGGGAGGGGGGAATTAACTATGGCTACACCTTC.

V is TRBV13 and J is TRBJ2-1, with TRBD2 matching over 9 bases. Trimming cost V 5 bases and J 0 bases; bases outside gene matches: 8. Germline V lookup: CDR1 PRHDT, CDR2 FYEKMQ (reference sequence). The CDR3 spans 17 residues. The DNA of the CDR3 is TGTGCCAGCAGCCAAACACCTAGCGGGGCCTCCTACAATGAGCAGTTCTTC. Its protein is CASSQTPSGASYNEQFF.